Each of the 5 T cell receptor beta chains below was sequenced from the same sample in a study of OX40 agonist ivuxolimab in advanced cancers. Libraries came from the immunoSEQ multiplex PCR assay. The table was pulled from immuneACCESS by TCRdb, which kept in-frame rearrangements only. Such tables lose some clones; where checked, under half of the loss comes from unresolved V genes, and the rest has no known cause. This sample lists 70,000 to 90,000 clones; under 95% were detected once. The ten largest clones represent 8.4% of the sample. This sample comprised CD4+ or CD8+ T cells sorted from blood, obtained in a trial of the OX40 agonist ivuxolimab. The receptors originated from an adult with an advanced solid tumor such as melanoma, head and neck, liver or kidney cancer.

The CDR3 region is CSVEDQRQNTDTQYF. In nucleotides, the CDR3 is TGCAGCGTTGAAGATCAACGACAGAACACAGATACGCAGTATTTT. V gene TRBV29-1 combines with J gene TRBJ2-3; possible D gene TRBD1, 5 bases. This CDR3 has 15 residues. Germline V gives CDR1 SQVTM, CDR2 ANQGSEA. The V end lost 0 bases, the J end lost 2 bases, and 12 bases lay between the germline ends.

The chain links TRBV19 to TRBJ2-1, with 11 positions matching TRBD2. This CDR3 is 16 amino acids long. Germline V gene data show CDR1 as LNHDA and CDR2 as SQIVND (reference sequence). The junction had 6 bases not matched to a gene; V was cut back by 1 base and J by 7 bases. CDR3 region: CASSIVLAGGGNEQFF. The CDR3 DNA sequence: TGTGCCAGTAGTATAGTTCTAGCGGGAGGAGGTAATGAGCAGTTCTTC. Complete variable domain (other parts from reference TRBV19 and TRBJ2-1): DGGITQSPKYLFRKEGQNVTLSCEQNLNHDAMYWYRQDPGQGLRLIYYSQIVNDFQKGDIAEGYSVSREKKESFPLTVTSAQKNPTAFYLCASSIVLAGGGNEQFFGPGTRLTVL.

The rearrangement joins TRBV10-3 to TRBJ2-6; TRBD1 matches 9 bases. This CDR3 region has 16 residues. Germline CDR1 reads ENHRY; CDR2 reads SYGVKD. The ends lost 7 bases at V and 4 bases at J; junction bases unmatched: 8. For the CDR3, the DNA is TGTGCCATCATGCGGGACAGGGAAACGGGGGCCAACGTCCTGACTTTC. The encoded protein is CAIMRDRETGANVLTF.

The chain joins TRBV15 to TRBJ2-2, with 7 nucleotides matching TRBD1. Per germline, CDR1 LNHNV and CDR2 YYDKDF (reference sequence). With 5 bases clipped from V and 10 bases from J, the junction kept 10 bases outside the gene matches. This CDR3 comprises 14 residues. CDR3 nucleotides: TGTGCCACCAGCGGCGAATACAGGGGAGAGGAGCTGTTTTTT. Its translation is CATSGEYRGEELFF.

As DNA, the CDR3 is TGTGCCAGCAGCCAAGATATAGGGACAGGGGATTCCCGAGGGAATCAGCCCCAGCATTTT. Protein: CASSQDIGTGDSRGNQPQHF. This chain connects TRBV14 to TRBJ1-5, with 10 nucleotides matching TRBD1. CDR1 is SGHDN, CDR2 FVKESK, per germline. This CDR3 region has 20 residues. Unmatched junction bases numbered 15, after V lost 0 bases and J lost 4 bases.